These 15 T cell receptor beta chains originate from one sample sequenced in a study of cytomegalovirus exposure and HLA in healthy donors. PCR amplification relied on 60 Vbeta primers (plus 13 Jbeta primers). TCRdb's table, derived via immunoSEQ multiplex PCR, lists solely in-frame clones and lacks some. There are approximately 150,000 clones in the sample; roughly 64% occur only once, and around 2.9% lies in the top ten. Sequencing was carried out using PBMCs. The receptor set was obtained from a woman between 25 and 40 years old in good health and CMV-seropositive.

This clone has a handful of counts. This sample includes further DNA sequences coding for the same CDR3. The chain uses TRBV29-1 and TRBJ2-7; 8 bases are shared with TRBD1. Germline trimming cut 2 bases from V and 3 bases from J; bases unmatched to any gene: 3. Germline loops: CDR1 SQVTM, CDR2 ANQGSEA. This CDR3 comprises 13 residues. The CDR3: CSVERDRGYEQYF. The CDR3, as DNA: TGCAGCGTTGAAAGAGACAGGGGCTACGAGCAGTACTTC.

The rearrangement uses TRBV6-5 and TRBJ2-7; the match to TRBD2 covers 11 bases. CDR1 is MNHEY, CDR2 SVGAGI, per germline. The J segment lost 2 bases and the V segment lost 3 bases, leaving 6 bases of the junction unmatched. The CDR3 totals 16 residues. CDR3 protein: CASSYSSGRRAYEQYF. Here the CDR3 DNA reads TGTGCCAGCAGTTATTCTAGCGGGAGGAGAGCCTACGAGCAGTACTTC.

This chain links TRBV30 with TRBJ2-1, with a possible D match to TRBD1 (6 bases). Germline V gene lookup returns CDR1 GTSNPN and CDR2 SVGIG (reference sequence). The CDR3 extends over 16 amino acids. V was pared by 1 base and J by 7 bases, with 20 bases between. The CDR3 bases are TGTGCCTGGAGTGCTAGGGGCAGGGGAAGTTTGAATGAGCAGTTCTTC. Encoded protein: CAWSARGRGSLNEQFF. Full variable domain (outside the CDR3, taken from reference TRBV30 and TRBJ2-1): SQTIHQWPATLVQPVGSPLSLECTVEGTSNPNLYWYRQAAGRGLQLLFYSVGIGQISSEVPQNLSASRPQDRQFILSSKKLLLSDSGFYLCAWSARGRGSLNEQFFGPGTRLTVL.

This sequence joins TRBV10-3 and TRBJ2-7; 9 bases fit TRBD2. The V and J ends lost 2 bases and 2 bases, in that order; junction bases with no gene match: 1. This CDR3 spans 14 amino acids. Germline V gene lookup returns CDR1 ENHRY and CDR2 SYGVKD. The CDR3 DNA is TGTGCCATCAGTGAGGGCGGGGGGGCCTACGAGCAGTACTTC. The encoded protein is CAISEGGGAYEQYF.

The chain employs TRBV13 and TRBJ2-5; 11 nucleotides line up with TRBD2. Germline CDR1 reads PRHDT; CDR2 reads FYEKMQ (reference sequence). V lost 5 bases and J lost 5; bases outside the gene matches: 7. This CDR3 comprises 15 residues. For the CDR3, the DNA is TGTGCCAGCAGCATACTAGCGGGAGTAGGGGAGACCCAGTACTTC. The encoded protein is CASSILAGVGETQYF.

The chain links TRBV19 to TRBJ1-3, with 10 bases that match TRBD1. The CDR3 sequence is 15 residues long. Germline CDR1 LNHDA, CDR2 SQIVND (reference sequence). The trim removed 3 bases at V and 1 base at J, leaving 0 bases unmatched. CDR3 protein: CASSMGQGSGNTIYF. In DNA, the CDR3 is TGTGCCAGTAGTATGGGACAGGGGTCTGGAAACACCATATATTTT.

V is TRBV5-1 and J is TRBJ1-4; D is unclear. V shed 4 bases and J shed 0 bases, with 16 bases lying between them. This CDR3 is 17 amino acids long. Per the germline V gene, CDR1 is SGHRS and CDR2 is YFSETQ. CDR3 protein: CASSPVGGYPTNEKLFF. The DNA for the CDR3 is TGCGCCAGCAGCCCGGTAGGCGGATACCCAACTAATGAAAAACTGTTTTTT.

The chain carries TRBV14 and TRBJ2-1, with D hard to call. The CDR3 is made up of 13 amino acids. Germline values: CDR1 SGHDN, CDR2 FVKESK. V shed 4 bases and J shed 0 bases, with 4 bases lying between them. CDR3 sequence (DNA): TGTGCCAGCAGCCGCAGCTCCTACAATGAGCAGTTCTTC. It specifies CASSRSSYNEQFF.

V and J are TRBV4-1 and TRBJ2-1; D perhaps matches TRBD2 (5 bases). The V gene's germline CDR1 is MGHRA and CDR2 YSYEKL. This CDR3 is built from 15 residues. V was trimmed by 2 bases and J by 7 bases, leaving 15 bases between them. CDR3 in DNA: TGCGCCAGCAGCCAACTTTGGGGAGTGGGGAATGAGCAGTTCTTC. Its protein product is CASSQLWGVGNEQFF.

This sequence joins TRBV7-9 and TRBJ2-7, with a tentative D call TRBD1 (5 bases). This CDR3 comprises 14 residues. Germline CDR1 SEHNR, CDR2 FQNEAQ (reference sequence). Trimming left V 3 bases short and J 5 bases short, with 14 bases between. The CDR3 reads CASSFAWQGDEQYF. CDR3 nucleotide sequence: TGTGCCAGCAGCTTTGCTTGGCAGGGTGACGAGCAGTACTTC.

This clone turned up a few times. The chain is built from TRBV20-1 and TRBJ2-7, with D uncertain. Trimming cost V 6 bases and J 3 bases, with 9 bases left between them. This CDR3 is 11 amino acids long. The germline gives CDR1 DFQATT, CDR2 SNEGSKA (reference sequence). Here the CDR3 DNA reads TGCAGTGCGCAACTGGTCTACGAGCAGTACTTC. Amino acid sequence: CSAQLVYEQYF.

J is TRBJ2-2 and V is TRBV7-2; 13 positions agree with TRBD2. The J segment lost 6 bases and the V segment lost 1 base, leaving 2 bases of the junction unmatched. The CDR3 is 16 residues long. Germline V CDR1 and CDR2: SGHTA, FQGNSA. Here the CDR3 DNA reads TGTGCCAGCAGCTTAGGACTAGCGGGGGGTTCCGGGGAGCTGTTTTTT. This codes for CASSLGLAGGSGELFF.

This clone was observed a few times. V is TRBV10-2 and J is TRBJ1-2; D not resolved. V lost 2 bases, J lost 0 bases, and 10 bases lay in between. The CDR3 extends over 15 amino acids. CDR1 and CDR2 (germline): WSHSY, SAAADI. The CDR3 reads CASSEGPPANYGYTF. The CDR3 DNA follows: TGCGCCAGCAGTGAGGGGCCGCCAGCTAACTATGGCTACACCTTC.

CDR3 loop: CASREIGTDTQYF. CDR3 nucleotide sequence: TGTGCCAGCAGGGAGATAGGCACAGATACGCAGTATTTT. V usage is TRBV9 and J usage is TRBJ2-3; no clear D gene. Germline V gene data show CDR1 as SGDLS and CDR2 as YYNGEE. The CDR3 is 13 amino acids. V was clipped by 5 bases and J by 1 base, with 8 bases between them.

This chain connects TRBV5-3 to TRBJ2-7, with a weak D call TRBD1 (5 bases). Being an ORF, TRBV5-3 has a function that is uncertain. The CDR3 contains 21 residues. Between the trimmed V and J ends, which lost 1 base and 0 bases, there was a span of 29 bases. DNA for the CDR3: TGTGCCAGAAGCTTGCTCAGGGATCATGGCAAGAATTTCTTCGTCTCCTACGAGCAGTACTTC. It translates to CARSLLRDHGKNFFVSYEQYF.